The clone carrying this T cell receptor (beta chain) was recorded once. Its cognate antigen is unknown. The data are from a study of cytomegalovirus exposure and HLA in healthy donors. General study points: Cytomegalovirus association was assigned to about 150 TCR beta chains. Through in vitro validation, a few CMV-associated chains were shown to be specific for CMV antigens. The tendency of first-cohort TCR clusters to co-occur in the 120 or so validation repertoires was identified by a subsequent analysis.

The method was immunoSEQ multiplex PCR; TCRdb's version includes in-frame clones alone and lacks a portion of them. The data show roughly 120,000 clones, with about 90% seen just once and 2% to 2.5% held by the top ten. Germline assignment: CDR1 SGHVS and CDR2 FNYEAQ. This CDR3 comprises 16 residues. V was clipped by 1 base and J by 1 base; unmatched bases: 3. This sequence was found in a woman aged 18-29 years in good health and CMV-seronegative. Sample: PBMCs. J is TRBJ2-2 and V is TRBV7-6, with TRBD2 matching over 7 bases. CDR3 residues: CASSLVLAENTGELFF. The CDR3 nucleotides are TGTGCCAGCAGCTTAGTTCTAGCGGAGAACACCGGGGAGCTGTTTTTT.